The source of this TCR beta chain is a study of Graves' ophthalmopathy and Graves' hyperthyroidism. Study-wide points: Most clonotypes expanded in thyroid above 0.001 frequency were present in blood too.

The CDR3 totals 13 residues. From germline, CDR1 is MNHEY and CDR2 SMNVEV (reference sequence). With 5 bases clipped from V and 5 bases from J, the junction kept 3 bases outside the gene matches. TCR beta CDR3 regions were amplified from RNA transcripts. HTBI primers were employed in first-round RT-PCR, then a second-round multiplex PCR followed. TCRdb re-called the multiplex PCR reads through MiXCR, storing one row per CDR3 protein. The repertoire holds some 390,000 distinct CDR3 sequences, with approximately 16% as singletons. In this sample, this clonotype turned up many times. Its antigen is not known.

The genes are TRBV27 and TRBJ1-5, with 7 bases aligning to TRBD1. This receptor was identified in a woman under 30 with Graves' ophthalmopathy. The sample consisted of peripheral blood. The CDR3 loop reads CASSGQAYQPQHF. The CDR3 bases are TGTGCCAGCAGTGGACAGGCCTATCAGCCCCAGCATTTT.